A single T cell receptor (beta chain) is shown here with its context. It was with random hexamers that about 0.45 to 1 ug RNA was reverse transcribed. MiXCR, run by TCRdb on the immunoSEQ multiplex PCR reads, gives a single entry per CDR3 protein. The table records 150,000 or so distinct CDR3 sequences, more than 95% of them present only once. The record originates from a study of CD8 T cells in Susac syndrome. CDR3 size: 12 residues. The genes are TRBV21-1 and TRBJ2-5. TRBV21-1 is recorded as a pseudogene. This TCR was sampled from a human donor with Susac syndrome. The sequencing input was CD4+ T cells from PBMCs. The CDR3 DNA sequence: TGTGCCAGCAGCAAAGAGACAGAGACCCAGTACTTC. This gives the protein CASSKETETQYF.